A selection of T cell receptor beta chains follows, all from one sample in a study of cytomegalovirus exposure and HLA in healthy donors. Method: immunoSEQ multiplex PCR; TCRdb's copy keeps in-frame clones and lacks some. The repertoire holds 40,000 or so clones, with about 66% as singletons. Material: PBMCs. These TCRs come from a man aged 45-65 years in good health and CMV-seropositive. Each CDR3 is given without its conserved first and last residue.

V: TRBV5-1
J: TRBJ1-4
CDR3: ASSPTVGIGEKLF

V: TRBV30
J: TRBJ2-5
CDR3: AWSVKGETQY

V: TRBV4-1
J: TRBJ2-7
CDR3: ASSHEAGTQY

V: TRBV7-2
J: TRBJ2-1
CDR3: ASSLAQGANYEQF

V: TRBV7-3
J: TRBJ2-5
CDR3: ASSLYGGQETQY

V: TRBV19
J: TRBJ1-1
CDR3: ASSNLPGQGSSWGNTEAF

V: TRBV5-1
J: TRBJ1-2
CDR3: ASSQSPGVRYYGYT

V: TRBV18
J: TRBJ2-7
CDR3: ASSPGQYEQY

V: TRBV18
J: TRBJ1-6
CDR3: ASSPYPGDSPLH

V: TRBV14
J: TRBJ2-5
CDR3: ASSQGQGGQYQETQY

V: TRBV7-9
J: TRBJ1-1
CDR3: ASSTWTGGAGSTEAF

V: TRBV5-1
J: TRBJ2-7
CDR3: ASDPGPGQGSYEQY

V: TRBV5-1
J: TRBJ1-1
CDR3: ASSEIGTGRTEAF

V: TRBV15
J: TRBJ1-5
CDR3: ATSSGLSNQPQH

V: TRBV6-5
J: TRBJ1-3
CDR3: ASSYSQGGSGNTIY

V: TRBV7-2
J: TRBJ2-5
CDR3: ASSLNREETQY

V: TRBV25-1
J: TRBJ2-6
CDR3: ASSPPVSGANVLT

V: TRBV6-5
J: TRBJ2-6
CDR3: ASSYQYSSGANVLT

V: TRBV6-6
J: TRBJ2-5
CDR3: ASSYSTSGGETQY

V: TRBV5-5
J: TRBJ1-2
CDR3: ASSPPLHGYT

V: TRBV4-3
J: TRBJ2-7
CDR3: ASSQDRLDEQY

V: TRBV7-2
J: TRBJ1-2
CDR3: ASNVQETGVDYGYT

V: TRBV2
J: TRBJ2-5
CDR3: ASSEARGGWETQY

V: TRBV6-6
J: TRBJ1-6
CDR3: ASTGWVGYNSPLH

V: TRBV19
J: TRBJ1-1
CDR3: ASTSGGSNTEAF

V: TRBV6-5
J: TRBJ2-1
CDR3: ASSYVRNNEQF

V: TRBV7-6
J: TRBJ1-5
CDR3: ASSSEYRGGNQPQH

V: TRBV5-1
J: TRBJ1-2
CDR3: ASSQRTGVYGYT

V: TRBV5-1
J: TRBJ2-1
CDR3: ASSLSESSYNEQF

V: TRBV9
J: TRBJ1-1
CDR3: ASQEGAGTEAF

V: TRBV19
J: TRBJ2-2
CDR3: ASRLPQGPGELF

V: TRBV15
J: TRBJ1-4
CDR3: ATSAGGGREKLF

V: TRBV7-6
J: TRBJ2-2
CDR3: ASSLGSTNPGELF

V: TRBV4-2
J: TRBJ2-2
CDR3: ASSQADRAITGELF

V: TRBV15
J: TRBJ2-3
CDR3: ATSRGGQGADTQY

V: TRBV7-9
J: TRBJ1-4
CDR3: ASSPPRSTNEKLF

V: TRBV7-2
J: TRBJ1-5
CDR3: ASSPRRGDNNQPQH

V: TRBV6-1
J: TRBJ2-7
CDR3: ASSEGERTAYEQY

V: TRBV4-3
J: TRBJ2-2
CDR3: ASSPQGQQTGELF

V: TRBV19
J: TRBJ1-5
CDR3: ASSTGDREVNQPQH

V: TRBV9
J: TRBJ2-7
CDR3: ASSVGGQLGYEQY

V: TRBV29-1
J: TRBJ2-1
CDR3: SVAGGRHYNEQF

V: TRBV7-8
J: TRBJ2-7
CDR3: ASSLTGTGETYEQY

V: TRBV5-1
J: TRBJ2-3
CDR3: ASSQGQGASTDTQY

V: TRBV7-9
J: TRBJ2-1
CDR3: ASSPDRVSYNEQF

V: TRBV7-9
J: TRBJ1-2
CDR3: ASSPGDRGPQWNGYT

V: TRBV11-3
J: TRBJ2-5
CDR3: ASSFTAAQETQY

V: TRBV4-1
J: TRBJ1-1
CDR3: ASSQLPGRGLTEAF

V: TRBV7-2
J: TRBJ2-7
CDR3: ASSVLAGGEEQY

V: TRBV28
J: TRBJ1-6
CDR3: ASSGDRGTRNSPLH

V: TRBV11-2
J: TRBJ1-1
CDR3: ASSRDRVPSEAF